The next 3 T cell receptor beta chains were all read from a single sample in a study of blood T cells in healthy people across ages. It was with a sample-barcoded 5' primer and a J-beta primer mix that a second PCR of roughly 6 to 12 cycles was run. TCRdb reanalysed the 5' RACE reads using MiXCR and keeps one entry per CDR3 protein. The sample consists of about 830,000 distinct CDR3 sequences, roughly 50% of them appearing once. Material: blood. The receptors were sampled from a man in his thirties or forties in good health.

The V call is TRBV6-1, the J call TRBJ2-1; D is unresolved. With 4 bases removed from V and 10 bases from J, the gap between germline ends came to 8 bases. Germline CDR1 reads MNHNS; CDR2 reads SASEGT. The CDR3 is 11 amino acids. CDR3 protein: CASSAMIEQFF. The CDR3 DNA reads as TGTGCCAGCAGTGCCATGATAGAGCAGTTCTTC.

This sequence joins TRBV7-2 and TRBJ1-1; D may be TRBD1 (5 bases). The V gene's germline CDR1 is SGHTA and CDR2 FQGNSA. CDR3 length equals 12 residues. V was pared by 2 bases and J by 7 bases, with 8 bases between. The CDR3 spells CASSLRQREAFF. The CDR3 DNA reads as TGTGCCAGCAGCTTACGACAGCGTGAAGCTTTCTTT.

This clonotype was observed a handful of times. The rearrangement uses TRBV5-1 and TRBJ2-1, with TRBD1 matching over 7 bases. Trimming cost V 0 bases and J 6 bases; bases outside gene matches: 3. Germline values: CDR1 SGHRS, CDR2 YFSETQ. The CDR3 is made up of 14 amino acids. In DNA, the CDR3 is TGCGCCAGCAGCTTGGGGGGACAGCTCAATGAGCAGTTCTTC. This translates into CASSLGGQLNEQFF.